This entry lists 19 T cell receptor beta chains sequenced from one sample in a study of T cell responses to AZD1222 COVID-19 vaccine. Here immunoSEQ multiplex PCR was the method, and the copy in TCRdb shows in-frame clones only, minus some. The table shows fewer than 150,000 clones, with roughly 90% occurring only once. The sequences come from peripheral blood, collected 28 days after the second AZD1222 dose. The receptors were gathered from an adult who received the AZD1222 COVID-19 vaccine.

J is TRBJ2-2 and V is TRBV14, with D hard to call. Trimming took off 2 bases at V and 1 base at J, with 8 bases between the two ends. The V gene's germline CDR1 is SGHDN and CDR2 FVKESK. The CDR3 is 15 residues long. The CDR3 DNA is TGTGCCAGCAGCCAAAAGATCGGGAACACCGGGGAGCTGTTTTTT. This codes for CASSQKIGNTGELFF.

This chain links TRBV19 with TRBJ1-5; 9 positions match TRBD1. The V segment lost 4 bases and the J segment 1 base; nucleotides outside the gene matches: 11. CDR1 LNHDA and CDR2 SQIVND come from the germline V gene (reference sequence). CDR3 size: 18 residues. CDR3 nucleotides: TGTGCCAGTAGTAGGACAGGGGTCTTACTTAAGAGCAATCAGCCCCAGCATTTT. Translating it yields CASSRTGVLLKSNQPQHF.

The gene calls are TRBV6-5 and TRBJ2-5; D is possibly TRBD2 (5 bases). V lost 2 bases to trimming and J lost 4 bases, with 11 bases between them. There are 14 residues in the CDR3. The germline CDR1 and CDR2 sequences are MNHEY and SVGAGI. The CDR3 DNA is TGTGCCAGCAGTTACATCGGGGTTGGAGAGACCCAGTACTTC. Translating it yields CASSYIGVGETQYF.

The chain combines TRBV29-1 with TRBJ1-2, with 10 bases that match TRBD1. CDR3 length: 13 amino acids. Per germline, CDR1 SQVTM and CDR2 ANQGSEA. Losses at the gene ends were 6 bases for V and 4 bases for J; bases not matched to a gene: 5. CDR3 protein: CSVRTGGFYGYTF. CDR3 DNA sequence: TGCAGCGTCCGGACAGGGGGATTCTATGGCTACACCTTC.

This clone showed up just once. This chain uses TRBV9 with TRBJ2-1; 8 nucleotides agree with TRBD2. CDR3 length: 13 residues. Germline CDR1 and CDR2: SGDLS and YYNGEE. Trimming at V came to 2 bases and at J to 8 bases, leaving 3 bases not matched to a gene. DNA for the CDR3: TGTGCCAGCAGCGTGAGCGGGGGCGATGAGCAGTTCTTC. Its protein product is CASSVSGGDEQFF.

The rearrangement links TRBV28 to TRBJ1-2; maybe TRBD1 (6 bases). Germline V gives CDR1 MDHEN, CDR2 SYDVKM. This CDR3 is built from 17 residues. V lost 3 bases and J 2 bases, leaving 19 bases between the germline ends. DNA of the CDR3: TGTGCCAGCAGTTTGGGGGCAGTGCAGAACACGAACTATGGCTACACCTTC. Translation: CASSLGAVQNTNYGYTF.

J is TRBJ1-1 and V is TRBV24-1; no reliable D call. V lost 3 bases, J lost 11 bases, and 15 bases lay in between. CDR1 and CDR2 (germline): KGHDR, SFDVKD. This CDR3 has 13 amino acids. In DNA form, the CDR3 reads TGTGCCACCAGTGATCCGGCTGGGTTTAAGGCTTTCTTT. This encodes CATSDPAGFKAFF.

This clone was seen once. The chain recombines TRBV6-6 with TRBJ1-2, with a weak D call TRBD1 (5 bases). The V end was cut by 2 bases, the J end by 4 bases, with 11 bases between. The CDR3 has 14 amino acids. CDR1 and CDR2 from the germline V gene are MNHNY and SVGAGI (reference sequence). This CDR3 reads CASSYGTGTYGYTF. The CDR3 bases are TGTGCCAGCAGTTACGGTACAGGCACCTATGGCTACACCTTC.

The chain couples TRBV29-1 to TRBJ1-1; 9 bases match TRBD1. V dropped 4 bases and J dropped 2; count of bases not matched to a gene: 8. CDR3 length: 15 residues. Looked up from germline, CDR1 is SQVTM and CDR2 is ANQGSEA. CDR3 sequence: CSVASDRGRNTEAFF. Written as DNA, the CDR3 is TGCAGCGTTGCCTCAGACAGGGGGAGAAACACTGAAGCTTTCTTT.

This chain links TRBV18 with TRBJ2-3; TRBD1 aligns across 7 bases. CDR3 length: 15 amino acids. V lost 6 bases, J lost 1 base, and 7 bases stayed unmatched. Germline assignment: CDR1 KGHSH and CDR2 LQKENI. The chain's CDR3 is CASSPGQVGTDTQYF. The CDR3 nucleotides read TGTGCCAGCTCCCCTGGACAGGTGGGCACAGATACGCAGTATTTT.

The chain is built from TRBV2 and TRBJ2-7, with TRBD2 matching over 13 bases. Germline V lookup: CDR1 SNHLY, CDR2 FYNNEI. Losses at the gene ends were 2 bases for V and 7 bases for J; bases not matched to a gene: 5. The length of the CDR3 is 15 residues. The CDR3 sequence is CASSERTSGRHEQYF. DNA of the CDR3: TGTGCCAGCAGTGAACGGACTAGCGGGAGACATGAGCAGTACTTC.

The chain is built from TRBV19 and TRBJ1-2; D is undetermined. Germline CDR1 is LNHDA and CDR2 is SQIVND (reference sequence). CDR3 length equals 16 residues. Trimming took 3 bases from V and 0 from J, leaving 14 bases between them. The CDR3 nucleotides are TGTGCCAGTAGTATCGTGGGAGCACAATCTAACTATGGCTACACCTTC. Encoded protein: CASSIVGAQSNYGYTF.

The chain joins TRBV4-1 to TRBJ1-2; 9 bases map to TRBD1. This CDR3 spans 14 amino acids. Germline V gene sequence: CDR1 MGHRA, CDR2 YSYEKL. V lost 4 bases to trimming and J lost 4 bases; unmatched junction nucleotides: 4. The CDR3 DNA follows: TGCGCCAGCAGCCGGGACAGGGACTTCTATGGCTACACCTTC. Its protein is CASSRDRDFYGYTF.

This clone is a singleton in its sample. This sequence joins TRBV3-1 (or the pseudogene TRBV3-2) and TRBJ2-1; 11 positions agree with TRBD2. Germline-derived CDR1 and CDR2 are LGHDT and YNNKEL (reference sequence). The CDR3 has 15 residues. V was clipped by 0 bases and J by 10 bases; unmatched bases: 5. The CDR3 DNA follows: TGTGCCAGCAGCCAAGAAACTAGCGGGAGTCGGGAGCAGTTCTTC. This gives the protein CASSQETSGSREQFF.

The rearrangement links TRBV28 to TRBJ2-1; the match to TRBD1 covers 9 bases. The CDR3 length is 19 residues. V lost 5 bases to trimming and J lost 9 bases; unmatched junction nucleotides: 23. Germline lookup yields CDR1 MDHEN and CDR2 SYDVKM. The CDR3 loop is CASSGTGRVGRSHNFEQFF. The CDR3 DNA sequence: TGTGCCAGCAGTGGGACAGGGAGAGTAGGGAGAAGCCATAATTTTGAGCAGTTCTTC.

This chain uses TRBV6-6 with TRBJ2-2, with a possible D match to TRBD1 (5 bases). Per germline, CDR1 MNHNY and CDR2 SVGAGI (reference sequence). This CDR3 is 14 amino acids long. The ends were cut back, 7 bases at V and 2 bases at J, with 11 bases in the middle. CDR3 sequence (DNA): TGTGCCAGCATCGCAGGGTATAACACCGGGGAGCTGTTTTTT. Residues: CASIAGYNTGELFF.

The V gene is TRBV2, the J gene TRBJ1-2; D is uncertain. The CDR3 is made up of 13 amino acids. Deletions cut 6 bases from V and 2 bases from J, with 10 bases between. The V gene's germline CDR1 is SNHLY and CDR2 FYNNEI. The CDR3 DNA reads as TGTGCCAGCAGGGGAGACACAAACTATGGCTACACCTTC. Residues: CASRGDTNYGYTF.

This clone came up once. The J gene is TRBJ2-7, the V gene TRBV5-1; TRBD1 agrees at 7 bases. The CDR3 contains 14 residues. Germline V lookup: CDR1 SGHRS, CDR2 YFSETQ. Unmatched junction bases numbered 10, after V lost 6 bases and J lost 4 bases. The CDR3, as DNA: TGCGCCAGCAACGCCGGGACAGAAACTTACGAGCAGTACTTC. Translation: CASNAGTETYEQYF.

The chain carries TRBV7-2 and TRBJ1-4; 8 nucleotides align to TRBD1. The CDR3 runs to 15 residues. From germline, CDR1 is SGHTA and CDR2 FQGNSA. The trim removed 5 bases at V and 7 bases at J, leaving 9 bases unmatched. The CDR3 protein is CASSGPGQAFEKLFF. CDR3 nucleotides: TGTGCCAGCAGCGGCCCGGGACAGGCTTTTGAAAAACTGTTTTTT. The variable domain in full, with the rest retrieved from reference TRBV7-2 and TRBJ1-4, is GAGVSQSPSNKVTEKGKDVELRCDPISGHTALYWYRQSLGQGLEFLIYFQGNSAPDKSGLPSDRFSAERTGGSVSTLTIQRTQQEDSAVYLCASSGPGQAFEKLFFGSGTQLSVL.